This T cell receptor (beta chain) was retrieved from a study of T cell repertoires in cytomegalovirus infection. The CDR3 length is 14 residues. The V and J ends lost 5 bases and 7 bases respectively, with 14 bases between them. CDR1 is MDHEN and CDR2 is SYDVKM in the germline V gene. MiXCR, run by TCRdb on the reads, gives a single entry per CDR3 protein. The repertoire holds roughly 640,000 distinct CDR3 sequences, more than 20% seen once, with roughly 8% in the top ten. The receptor was derived from a human donor in good health (CMV status not recorded). Some clones in this sample may be carry-over from other donors' samples. The chain uses TRBV28 and TRBJ1-4, with D perhaps matching TRBD1 (6 bases). Sequencing used CD8+ T cells from PBMCs. As DNA, the CDR3 is TGTGCCAGCAGTAAGGACAGCACGAGTGAAAAACTGTTTTTT. Its protein is CASSKDSTSEKLFF.